The T cell receptor (beta chain) described here comes from a study of cytomegalovirus exposure and HLA in healthy donors listed by TCRdb under 2017. With regard to the full study: In an earlier analysis of several hundred of the donors, 250 to 350 Gb of sequence data and some 100 million unique TCR beta sequences from about 179 million T cells were reported. Every repertoire in the discovery cohort had been generated on one and the same sequencing platform. The number of donors typed differed by locus, with roughly 620-630 for A, B, C, DRB1 and DQB1, around 500 for DQA1, under 610 for DPA1, and approximately 470 for DPB1. HLA typing included class I and class II loci at four-digit resolution. Among under 450 genotyped donors of the cohort, an average of approximately 240,000 unique TCR beta nucleotide sequences were sequenced per donor, approximately 20% of them non-productive. To decide whether each TCR beta V gene segment behaved as functional or pseudogenic, an earlier analysis of some 600 of the donors relied on high-throughput TCR beta sequencing. The study aimed to test whether signatures of past pathogen exposure could be identified by cataloging public T cell receptors. Around 320 gigabases of sequencing data and approximately 93 million unique TCR sequences were included in an early release covering roughly 700 HLA-typed donors. Donor age, sex, ethnicity and CMV serostatus were compiled alongside the repertoire data. The genetic ancestry cluster associated with self-reported Caucasian donors included 70% to 85% of the roughly 360 genotyped donors. To predict cytomegalovirus infection status, the study brought together high-throughput TCR immunosequencing, statistical association of individual TCRs with disease status, and machine learning. Besides the first cohort of some 670 subjects, a separate validation cohort made up of about 120 different subjects was used. The study used immunosequencing to profile the T cell repertoires of approximately 650 subjects and linked those repertoires to cytomegalovirus serostatus. Because of strong linkage in the cohort, a few DR-DQ haplotypes were treated as single units for association and clustering. In the later analysis, no new phenotypic data were used to find candidate immune exposures; instead, reliance was placed on TCR beta sequences and their occurrence across donors. A later genetic analysis took genome-wide SNP genotypes for about 55% of the roughly 700 donors and used that subset as a discovery cohort. A later analysis re-analyzed previously published TCR beta repertoires from approximately 700 donors and added high-resolution HLA genotyping to study TCR occurrence patterns.

Of note for this clone: The clone's antigen remains unknown. Base qualities were left out, and no much larger clone turns up one base away.

Looking up the germline V gene (reference sequence) yields CDR1 LNHDA and CDR2 SQIVND. The CDR3 has 13 amino acids, counting the end cysteine and phenylalanine. Kept here is only the CDR3 DNA, which spans 39 bases and is read in frame from base 1. V lost 3 bases and J lost 2 bases; the stretch between them is 7 bases long. The library was obtained by the immunoSEQ multiplex PCR assay. A mixture of 60 forward primers for TCR Vbeta segments and 13 reverse primers for TCR Jbeta segments was used in the multiplex PCR. Amplification of the CDR3 region of rearranged TCR beta genes was performed with a multiplex PCR assay on genomic DNA. The amplified TCR beta libraries were sequenced on the Illumina HiSeq System as 87-base-pair reads. In the authors' own workflow: Across the 640 or so repertoires, a later analysis counted roughly 84 million unique TCR beta chains, roughly 11 million of which were shared by at least two donors. Raw reads were error-corrected and collapsed into unique sequences with a nearest-neighbor algorithm that merged closely related sequences to remove PCR and sequencing errors. V, D and J gene segments were assigned by aligning CDR3 sequences to IMGT reference sequences. For a sequence to be retained, a match of at least six nucleotides was required to both a V gene segment and a J gene segment. Rearrangements were classified as productive when the CDR3 lacked stop codons and remained in frame with V and J, and all other rearrangements were classified as non-productive. CDR3 was defined according to IMGT convention as the region running from the second conserved V-encoded cysteine to the conserved J-encoded phenylalanine. In an earlier analysis of around 640 of the donors, sequences lacking an unambiguous match to a single V gene segment were excluded. An earlier analysis of several hundred of the donors called V segments functional above 56.7% productive rearrangements and segregating when the between-donor standard deviation exceeded 5%. A statistical classification framework was built to diagnose cytomegalovirus status from the catalog of TCR beta chain sequences. In a later analysis, V and J genes were assigned by comparing TCR nucleotide sequences against IMGT/GENE-DB human TR gene sequences. The TCRdist pipeline was used in a later analysis to assign CDR3 sequences and most-parsimonious VDJ recombination scenarios. In a later analysis, each TCR beta chain was defined by its CDR3 amino acid sequence together with its V-gene family, and reads lacking a unique V-gene family were excluded. As a way to deal with suspected cross-contamination and a sequencing artifact, a later analysis dropped 450 to 600 nucleotide sequences that were highly shared and had low generation probability. For each public chain, a later analysis derived a clonal expansion index from normalized ranks of inferred template counts within each repertoire. Generation probabilities in a later analysis came from a VDJ recombination model fitted to out-of-frame rearrangements, and those results were checked against IGoR. In a later analysis, hypergeometric tests were used to score TCR-TCR, TCR-HLA and TCR-CMV co-occurrence, with a repertoire-size bias correction applied to TCR pairs. In a later analysis, false discovery rates were estimated by permuting HLA or CMV assignments 20 times. In a later analysis, co-occurring TCRs were grouped with DBSCAN, and TCRdist sequence similarity was added when clustering was performed within HLA-allele-positive subsets. Repertoires with fewer than 30,000 or more than 120,000 public chains were left out of co-occurrence clustering, as were a handful of repertoires with anomalous nucleotide sharing. TCRdb retrieved this table from immuneACCESS and kept in-frame rearrangements only. Not all clones are present; in checked studies, unresolved V genes account for under half, and no reason is known for the remainder. V and J calls and clone size are as listed in that table; D and trimming were resolved from the DNA. A total of about 130,000 clones appear in this sample, about 86% of them only once. The top ten constitute around 5.2% of the sample.

The cohort consisted of more than 650 healthy bone marrow donors. Cohort members were all nominally healthy when sampled, although unrecorded immune exposures were likely present. The donor tested CMV seronegative, placing the donor among the 350 or so seronegative members of the cohort. A peripheral blood sample was collected from each donor, and TCR beta sequencing was performed on peripheral blood mononuclear cells. Genomic DNA was extracted from the blood cell samples with the Qiagen DNeasy Blood Extraction Kit. Study-wide findings and limitations: The authors suggested that the approach could potentially be generalized to other disease states and immunological phenotypes. Compared with equally common non-associated chains, HLA-associated TCR beta chains in a later analysis were more clonally expanded and had lower generation probabilities. Several of the top co-occurrence clusters appeared to be linked to parvovirus B19, influenza, CMV and Epstein-Barr virus, according to a later analysis. Because HLA typing was missing for some donors at each locus, association tests included only the typed subset. In a later analysis, the rate of TCR association differed among HLA loci, with DRB1 alleles having the most associated TCRs and HLA-C alleles having the fewest. Presence/absence analyses assumed roughly uniform sequencing depth across donors, an assumption that may not hold. The classifier was reported to diagnose cytomegalovirus status with high specificity and sensitivity in both the original cohort and the validation cohort. Across donors, most TCR sequences were observed very rarely, whereas some public TCRs were present in many individuals. For the cohort, immune exposure information was limited to CMV serostatus. Strong co-occurrence of HLA alleles, especially DR and DQ, made assigning TCR associations to individual alleles difficult. A later analysis found that most CMV-associated TCR beta chains appeared HLA-restricted, with HLA associations seemingly driven largely by CMV exposure. The 87-base-pair reads could not distinguish some IMGT-functional V segments, including TRBV6-2 and TRBV6-3, so those segments were excluded. In an earlier analysis of more than 450 of the donors, most TCR beta V segments were observed in productive rearrangements about 87% or about 30% of the time, broadly matching IMGT annotations. According to a later genetic analysis, donors in an Asian-associated ancestry cluster had fewer N-insertions in productive TCRs than the approximately 630-donor mean. Fewer than 20 rarely observed V segments, including chromosome 9 orphons, were excluded from the earlier analysis of some 590 of the donors because counts were too low. In the study, 150 to 200 TCR beta chains were listed as associated with cytomegalovirus. In vitro tests confirmed that a few of the cytomegalovirus-associated TCR beta chains recognize cytomegalovirus antigens. A cluster of highly shared sequence variants was judged likely to represent a technical artifact of the sequencing pipeline. A later genetic analysis associated a missense DCLRE1C variant with V-gene and J-gene trimming of TCR beta chains, and an independent cohort replicated the association. In this cohort, only TCR beta chains were sequenced, and detectable features were limited by the absence of alpha or paired-chain data. Linkage disequilibrium might explain the correlated functional status among segregating V segments, but an unknown experimental factor could not be ruled out. A further reported finding was that TCR beta sequences accurately predicted the HLA-A and HLA-B alleles for most subjects in the first cohort. At a false discovery rate of 0.05, a later analysis linked about 16,000 TCR beta sequences to specific HLA alleles.

The chain is made from TRBV19 and TRBJ1-2; the D gene assignment is ambiguous. The receptor's source is a woman in her twenties or thirties in good health and CMV-seronegative. The specimen sequenced was PBMCs. The DNA reads as follows: TGTGCCAGTAGTATTACATGGAACTATGGCTACACCTTC. The encoded protein is CASSITWNYGYTF. With the rest looked up from the reference TRBV19 and TRBJ1-2 genes rather than sequenced, the full variable domain is DGGITQSPKYLFRKEGQNVTLSCEQNLNHDAMYWYRQDPGQGLRLIYYSQIVNDFQKGDIAEGYSVSREKKESFPLTVTSAQKNPTAFYLCASSITWNYGYTFGSGTRLTVV.